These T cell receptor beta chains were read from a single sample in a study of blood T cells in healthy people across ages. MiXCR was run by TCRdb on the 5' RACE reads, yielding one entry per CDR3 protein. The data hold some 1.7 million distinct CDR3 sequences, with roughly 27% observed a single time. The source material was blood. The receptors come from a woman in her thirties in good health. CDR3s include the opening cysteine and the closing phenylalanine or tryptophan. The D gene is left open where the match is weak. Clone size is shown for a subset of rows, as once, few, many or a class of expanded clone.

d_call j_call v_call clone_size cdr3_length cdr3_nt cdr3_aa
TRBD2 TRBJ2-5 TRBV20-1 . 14 TGCAGTGCTTTGGGACTAGCGGCCCCCGAGACCCAGTACTTC CSALGLAAPETQYF
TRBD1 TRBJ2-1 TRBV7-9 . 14 TGTGCCAGCAGCCCAGGGGGCTGGGACAATGAGCAGTTCTTC CASSPGGWDNEQFF
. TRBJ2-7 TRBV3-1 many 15 TGTGCCAGCAGCCACTATCCGGGGGCAGGATACGAGCAGTACTTC CASSHYPGAGYEQYF
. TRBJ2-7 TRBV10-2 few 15 TGCGCCAGCAGTGAGTCAACAGCAGGTACAGGCGAGCAGTACTTC CASSESTAGTGEQYF
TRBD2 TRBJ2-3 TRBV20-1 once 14 TGCAGTGCTAGAAAGCGGGAGATGGCAGATACGCAGTATTTT CSARKREMADTQYF
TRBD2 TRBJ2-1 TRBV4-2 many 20 TGTGCCAGCAGCCAAGAAGAGGGACTAGCGGGGGGGCAGGGATACAATGAGCAGTTCTTC CASSQEEGLAGGQGYNEQFF
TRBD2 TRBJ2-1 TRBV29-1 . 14 TGCAGCGTTGACGATAGCGGGAGTTACAATGAGCAGTTCTTC CSVDDSGSYNEQFF
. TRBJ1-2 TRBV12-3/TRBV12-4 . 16 TGTGCCAGCACCCTGCGTATCACAGGGTATCCGGGAGGCTACACCTTC CASTLRITGYPGGYTF
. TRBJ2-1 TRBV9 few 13 TGTGCCAGCAGCCCCCGACTAGTCAATGAGCAGTTCTTC CASSPRLVNEQFF
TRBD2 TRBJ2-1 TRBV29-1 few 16 TGCAGCGCCATTAGGACTAGCGGGGGGGCCTACAATGAGCAGTTCTTC CSAIRTSGGAYNEQFF
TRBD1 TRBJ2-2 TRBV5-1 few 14 TGCGCCAGCAGCTTGGAAGGGGGCCCCGGGGAGCTGTTTTTT CASSLEGGPGELFF
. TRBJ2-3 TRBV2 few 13 TGTGCCAGCACCTCCCTGGGGATAGATACGCAGTATTTT CASTSLGIDTQYF
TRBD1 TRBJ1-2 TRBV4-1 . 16 TGCGCCAGCAGCCAACCGGGGAGGGGGCCAGCTTATGGCTACACCTTC CASSQPGRGPAYGYTF
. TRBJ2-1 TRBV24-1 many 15 TGTGCCACCAGTGGTTCCGGGAGCTCCTACAATGAGCAGTTCTTC CATSGSGSSYNEQFF
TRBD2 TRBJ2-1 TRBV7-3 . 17 TGTGCCAGCAGCTTGGCACCCGGGACTAGCGGGGGCTATGAGCAGTTCTTC CASSLAPGTSGGYEQFF
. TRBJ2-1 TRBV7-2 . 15 TGTGCCAGCAGCTTAGCAGGGCGGCCCTGCAATGAGCAGTTCTTC CASSLAGRPCNEQFF
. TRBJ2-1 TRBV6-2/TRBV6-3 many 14 TGTGCCAGCATGCCAGCGCTCTCCTACAATGAGCAGTTCTTC CASMPALSYNEQFF
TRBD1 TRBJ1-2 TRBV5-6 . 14 TGTGCCAGCAGCTTTTTCACAGGGGGTTTTGGCTACACCTTC CASSFFTGGFGYTF
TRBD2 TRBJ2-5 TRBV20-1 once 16 TGCAGTGCTAGATCGGAGGCCAGCGGGAGAAAAGAGACCCAGTACTTC CSARSEASGRKETQYF
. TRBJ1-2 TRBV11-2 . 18 TGTGCCAGCAGCTTTTCCCGGGACTCCCTTGATGCTAACTATGGCTACACCTTC CASSFSRDSLDANYGYTF
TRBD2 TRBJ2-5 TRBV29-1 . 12 TGCAGCGCCTCTAGCGGGAAAAAGACCCAGTACTTC CSASSGKKTQYF
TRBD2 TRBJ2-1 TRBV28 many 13 TGTGCCAGCAGTCCCGGGGAGGGCAATGAGCAGTTCTTC CASSPGEGNEQFF
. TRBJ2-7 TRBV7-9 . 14 TGTGCCAGCAGCTTAGCCACTCCGGGACCTGAGCAGTACTTC CASSLATPGPEQYF
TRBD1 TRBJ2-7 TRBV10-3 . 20 TGTGCCATCAGTGAGCCCTTTCTGCCGGACAGGGGGCAAATTGCTAACGAGCAGTACTTC CAISEPFLPDRGQIANEQYF
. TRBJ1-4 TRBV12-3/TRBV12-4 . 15 TGTGCCAGCAGTTTAGAGGGGCGGACTAATGAAAAACTGTTTTTT CASSLEGRTNEKLFF
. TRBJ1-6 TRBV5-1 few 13 TGCGCCAGCGCATTTCTCGATAATTCACCCCTCCACTTT CASAFLDNSPLHF
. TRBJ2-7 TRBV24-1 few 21 TGTGCCACCAGTGATTTGCGCTCTGACCCGGGTCCGGGCCCGTCCTCCTACGAGCAGTACTTC CATSDLRSDPGPGPSSYEQYF
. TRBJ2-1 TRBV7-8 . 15 TGTGCCAGCAGCCGGCACGAAGGGGCCTACAATGAGCAGTTCTTC CASSRHEGAYNEQFF
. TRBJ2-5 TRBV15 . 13 TGTGCCACCAGCACTCCGAGGGTAGAGACCCAGTACTTC CATSTPRVETQYF
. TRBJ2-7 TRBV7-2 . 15 TGTGCCAGCAGGGGTACTAGGAGGGGGAACAATGAGCAGTACTTC CASRGTRRGNNEQYF